Following are 6 T cell receptor beta chains from one sample sequenced in a study of cytomegalovirus exposure and HLA in healthy donors (dated by TCRdb to the late 2010s). The library was generated by the immunoSEQ multiplex PCR assay. For the multiplex PCR, a mixture combining 60 forward primers for TCR Vbeta segments and 13 reverse primers for TCR Jbeta segments was used. Drawn from immuneACCESS, this table holds only the in-frame rearrangements with V and J called that TCRdb kept. Clones are partly lost; checked studies trace under half to an unresolved V gene and leave the rest unexplained. The sample table records more than 150,000 clones; 75% to 85% of these occur just once. The leading ten clones occupy around 1.2% of the sample. Source material: PBMCs. These receptors all stem from a girl aged 2 to 10 in good health and CMV-seropositive.

The chain employs TRBV9 and TRBJ2-3; 12 nucleotides align to TRBD2. The CDR3 length is 16 residues. The V gene end was trimmed by 4 bases and the J gene end by 4 bases; junction bases not matched to a gene: 7. Germline V CDR1 and CDR2: SGDLS, YYNGEE. CDR3 nucleotides: TGTGCCAGCAGCTCTCAGACTAGCGGGAGCCCAGATACGCAGTATTTT. As protein: CASSSQTSGSPDTQYF.

DNA for the CDR3: TGTGCCAGCAGCTCCCGGCGGGGGGGTCGGGGGCTTCCCACCTACGAGCAGTACTTC. It is translated as CASSSRRGGRGLPTYEQYF. The rearrangement uses TRBV7-3 and TRBJ2-7, with 9 nucleotides matching TRBD2. The CDR3 is 19 amino acids. Per the germline V gene, CDR1 is SGHTA and CDR2 is FQGTGA. V lost 4 bases, J lost 2 bases, and 18 bases stayed unmatched.

This clone showed up just once. This rearrangement joins TRBV7-2 to TRBJ2-3; no clear D gene. This CDR3 region has 14 residues. Germline-derived CDR1 and CDR2 are SGHTA and FQGNSA. V was pared by 2 bases and J by 2 bases, with 8 bases between. This CDR3 is CASSLQTATDTQYF. For the CDR3, the DNA is TGTGCCAGCAGCTTACAAACAGCCACAGATACGCAGTATTTT.

The chain carries TRBV7-3 and TRBJ2-1, with D uncertain. With 4 bases removed from V and 0 bases from J, the gap between germline ends came to 4 bases. Germline loops: CDR1 SGHTA, CDR2 FQGTGA. The CDR3 sequence is 13 residues long. The CDR3 DNA follows: TGTGCCAGCAGCTCCCGCTCCTACAATGAGCAGTTCTTC. It translates to CASSSRSYNEQFF.

The genes are TRBV18 and TRBJ1-1, with D perhaps matching TRBD1 (5 bases). Germline CDR1 reads KGHSH; CDR2 reads LQKENI. Between the trimmed V and J ends, which lost 2 bases and 1 base, there was a span of 14 bases. CDR3 length: 16 amino acids. CDR3 DNA: TGTGCCAGCTCACCAACGACAGTACTGCCGAACACTGAAGCTTTCTTT. As protein: CASSPTTVLPNTEAFF.

For the CDR3, the DNA is TGCGCCAGCAGCCCTTCAAAGGTCCCAGACAGGCCGAACACTGAAGCTTTCTTT. As protein: CASSPSKVPDRPNTEAFF. The chain joins TRBV4-1 to TRBJ1-1; perhaps TRBD1 as D (6 bases). The CDR3 extends over 18 amino acids. The V end lost 4 bases, the J end lost 1 base, and 22 bases lay between the germline ends. The germline CDR1 and CDR2 sequences are MGHRA and YSYEKL.